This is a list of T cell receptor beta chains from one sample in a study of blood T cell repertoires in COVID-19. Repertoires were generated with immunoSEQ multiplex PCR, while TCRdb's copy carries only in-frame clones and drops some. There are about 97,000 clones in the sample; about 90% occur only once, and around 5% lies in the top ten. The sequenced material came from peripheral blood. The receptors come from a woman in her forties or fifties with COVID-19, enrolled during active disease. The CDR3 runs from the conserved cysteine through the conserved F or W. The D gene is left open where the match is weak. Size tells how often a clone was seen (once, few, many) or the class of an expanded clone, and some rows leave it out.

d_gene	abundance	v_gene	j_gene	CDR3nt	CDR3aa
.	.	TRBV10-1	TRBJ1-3	TGCGCCAGCAGTCGCGGGGATGGAAACACCATATATTTT	CASSRGDGNTIYF
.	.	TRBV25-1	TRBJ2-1	TGTGCCAGCCAGGGCTTCTCCTACAATGAGCAGTTCTTC	CASQGFSYNEQFF
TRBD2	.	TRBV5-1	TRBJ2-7	TGCGCCAGCAGCTTGGGGACTAGCGGGGGACCGAGCTCCTACGAGCAGTACTTC	CASSLGTSGGPSSYEQYF
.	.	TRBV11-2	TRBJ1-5	TGTGCCAGCAGCTTAGGCGGGCAGCCCCAGCATTTT	CASSLGGQPQHF
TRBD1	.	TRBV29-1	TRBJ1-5	TGCAGCGTCGATACAGGGGGCGACAATCAGCCCCAGCATTTT	CSVDTGGDNQPQHF
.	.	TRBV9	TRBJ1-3	TGTGCCAGCAGCGTAGAGCCGGGGGGCTCTGGAAACACCATATATTTT	CASSVEPGGSGNTIYF
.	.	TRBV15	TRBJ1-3	TGTGCCACCAGCAGAGATCTTGGGCAGGGGTTCTCCTTCGGAAACACCATATATTTT	CATSRDLGQGFSFGNTIYF
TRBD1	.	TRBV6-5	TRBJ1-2	TGTGCCAGCAGGAGGACAGGGGGGAACTATGGCTACACCTTC	CASRRTGGNYGYTF
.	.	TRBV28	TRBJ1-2	TGTGCCAGCAGTTTCCCAGGGTACTATGGCTACACCTTC	CASSFPGYYGYTF
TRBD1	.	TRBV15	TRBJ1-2	TGTGCCACCAGCAGCGAGAGGTACGGACAGGTCTATGGCTACACCTTC	CATSSERYGQVYGYTF
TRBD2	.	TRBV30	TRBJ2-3	TGTGCCTGGAGTTGGGGGGGTACAGATACGCAGTATTTT	CAWSWGGTDTQYF
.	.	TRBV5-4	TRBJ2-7	TGTGCCGTGGAGTGGGACAACTCCTACGAGCAGTACTTC	CAVEWDNSYEQYF
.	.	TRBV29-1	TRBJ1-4	TGCAGCGTTCAGGGCACCCTTCGAGAAAAACTGTTTTTT	CSVQGTLREKLFF
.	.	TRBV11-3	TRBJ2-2	TGTGCCAGCAGCCGGGCGAACACCGGGGAGCTGTTTTTT	CASSRANTGELFF
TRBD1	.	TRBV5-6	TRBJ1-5	TGTGCCAGCAGCTCAGGACAGGGCAATCAGCCCCAGCATTTT	CASSSGQGNQPQHF
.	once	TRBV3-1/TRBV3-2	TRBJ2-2	TGTGCCAGCAGGGCGGGGACGGCGAACACCGGGGAGCTGTTTTTT	CASRAGTANTGELFF
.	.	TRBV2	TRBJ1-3	TGTGCCAGCAGTGAGGTTGCAGCGGGAAACACCATATATTTT	CASSEVAAGNTIYF
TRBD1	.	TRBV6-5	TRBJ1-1	TGTGCCAGCAGTTCCTGGACAGGAGGCCAGACTGAAGCTTTCTTT	CASSSWTGGQTEAFF
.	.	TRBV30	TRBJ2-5	TGTGCCTGGAGTTGGGGGGGCTCGGTAGAGACCCAGTACTTC	CAWSWGGSVETQYF
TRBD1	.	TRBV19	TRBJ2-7	TGTGCCAGTAGTTACGACAGGGGTAGCGAGCAGTACTTC	CASSYDRGSEQYF
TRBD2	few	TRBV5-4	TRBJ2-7	TGTGCCAGCAGCCCGGGAGGGGCTGCCAGCTCCTACGAGCAGTACTTC	CASSPGGAASSYEQYF
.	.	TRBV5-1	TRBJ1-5	TGCGCCAGCAGATCAGGGGTCAATCAGCCCCAGCATTTT	CASRSGVNQPQHF
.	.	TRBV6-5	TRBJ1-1	TGTGCCAGCAGTTACGGGACGGCGGGGACTGAAGCTTTCTTT	CASSYGTAGTEAFF
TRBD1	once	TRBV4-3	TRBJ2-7	TGCGCCAGCAGCCTCGGGACAGGGGGCTTCTACGAGCAGTACTTC	CASSLGTGGFYEQYF
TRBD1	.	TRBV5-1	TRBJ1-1	TGCGCCAGCAGCCCGACAGGGGCCCTTACCAACACTGAAGCTTTCTTT	CASSPTGALTNTEAFF
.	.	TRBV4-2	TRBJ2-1	TGTGCCAGCAGCCAAGATCGGGCGGGGAGGTCCTACAATGAGCAGTTCTTC	CASSQDRAGRSYNEQFF